This TCR beta chain was captured in a study of radiotherapy plus CTLA-4 blockade in lung cancer. As for the study in general: Disease control was seen in about 34% of patients, objective responses in roughly 17%.

The CDR3 is made up of 15 amino acids. The germline gives CDR1 SGHRS, CDR2 YFSETQ. The germline V and J ends were trimmed by 3 bases and 4 bases, with 13 bases remaining between them. General observations from the study: Tumor-derived TCR clones expanded in blood after radiotherapy plus ipilimumab.

As to this clone: Its antigen is currently unknown.

This table comes from immunoSEQ multiplex PCR, and its TCRdb copy is limited to in-frame clones, with some not included. The repertoire holds some 120,000 clones, with more than 75% as singletons. Material: peripheral blood, obtained from a patient treated with radiotherapy plus ipilimumab. The receptor comes from a human donor with non-small cell lung cancer that progressed on radiotherapy plus ipilimumab. Some clones in this sample may be carry-over from other donors' samples. V and J are TRBV5-1 and TRBJ2-2; D is uncertain. In nucleotides, the CDR3 is TGCGCCAGCAGCTCTGAGGTCCAGCTCACCGGGGAGCTGTTTTTT. Protein: CASSSEVQLTGELFF.